This entry concerns a single TCR beta chain. Its specificity is not known. The entry originates in a study of T cell repertoires in aging, cancer and after chemotherapy. Study-wide context: Clear clonal overlap appeared across healthy donor samples taken over several months to years. Study-wide points: Healthy donors lost TCR diversity with age mainly through richness, cancer patients through richness and evenness. Untreated cancer patients had significantly lower blood TCR diversity than age-matched healthy donors.

Multiplex touch-down PCR with TRB-A/B primers amplified rearranged V-D-J TRB sequences. TCRdb itself ran the multiplex PCR reads through MiXCR, one entry per CDR3 protein. Among about 12,000 distinct CDR3 sequences listed, 21% were seen once. The CDR3 has 16 residues. Germline CDR1 is SEHNR and CDR2 is FQNEAQ (reference sequence). V was pared by 0 bases and J by 7 bases, with 11 bases of the junction left unmatched. Peripheral blood genomic DNA, not sorted cells or RNA, was the template. The V call is TRBV7-9, the J call TRBJ1-1; 7 bases agree with TRBD1. The origin of this receptor is a human donor in good health. Sequencing input: blood. CDR3 in DNA: TGTGCCAGCAGCTTAGCAGGGGGCAGAGGGGGCGGTGAAGCTTTCTTT. Protein: CASSLAGGRGGGEAFF.